This T cell receptor beta chain was sequenced for a study of blood T cells in healthy people across ages. Germline values: CDR1 SEHNR, CDR2 FQNEAQ (reference sequence). The J segment lost 3 bases and the V segment lost 5 bases, leaving 9 bases of the junction unmatched. This CDR3 is built from 15 residues. With a J-beta primer mix and a sample-barcoded 5' primer, a second PCR ran about 6 to 11 cycles. The template-switch adaptor was a 5' adaptor with 12 random nucleotides. It tagged each cDNA molecule. Using its own MiXCR run on the 5' RACE reads, TCRdb lists one record per CDR3 protein. The sample has about 1.5 million distinct CDR3 sequences, around 40% seen once. Healthy individuals of Caucasian origin from Russia, aged roughly 6 to 100, served as donors. Isolated per sample were at least 6 million PBMCs. Study-level results: Older age went with lower TCR beta diversity per million T cells, in a roughly linear way.

As for this clonotype: Its antigen remains unidentified.

The chain employs TRBV7-9 and TRBJ1-1, with 7 bases aligning to TRBD1. The sequenced material came from blood. The clonotype comes from a woman aged 18 to 35 in good health. In DNA form, the CDR3 reads TGTGCCAGCAGCGAATTAGGGGGCGGATACACTGAAGCTTTCTTT. The encoded protein is CASSELGGGYTEAFF.